This T cell receptor beta chain was observed in a study of T cells in Graves' hyperthyroidism and ophthalmopathy (dated by TCRdb to the late 2010s). Notes on the research overall: Peripheral blood was collected at initial diagnosis, before any treatment. The paper describes TCR Vbeta CDR3 sequencing of around 130 peripheral blood samples, made up of about 41 ophthalmopathy patients, 70 to 75 hyperthyroidism patients and about 17 progressor patients. To identify distinguishing TCR V-J signatures, a discovery cohort of some 100 patients was used, comprising 43 with Graves' ophthalmopathy and some 57 with stable Graves' hyperthyroidism. Once sampling was done, hyperthyroidism patients were given methimazole at a starting dose of 30 mg daily, whereas ophthalmopathy patients were given high-dose intravenous methylprednisolone. Thyroid tissue and blood T-cell repertoires from over 5 Graves' hyperthyroidism patients were also compared in the study. Prospective prediction of ophthalmopathy was tested in an independent validation cohort of 18 to 20 hyperthyroidism patients and 15 to 17 patients who later progressed to ophthalmopathy. The approximately 90 discovery patients were randomly split 7:3 into training and test sets.

The TCR beta CDR3 regions were amplified from the RNA transcripts. The TCR CDR3 was subjected to a first round of RT-PCR using the HTBI primer set and the Qiagen OneStep RT-PCR kit. Libraries were constructed in a second round of multiplex PCR, after which size selection and purification were performed. Paired-end sequencing of the libraries was performed with 100 bp reads on an Illumina HiSeq2000. Concerning the study's data processing: SOAPnuke was used to process the raw data, removing reads that contained adapters or uncalled bases, had a mean Phred below 15, or lacked an exact match to the constant primer or identifier. COPE v1.2.5 was used to merge high-quality paired reads, and clonotypes were defined as unique nucleotide sequences. Clonotypes were aligned to IMGT TRBV, TRBD and TRBJ reference segments using MiTCR v1.1. The analysis was restricted to V-J combinations with a frequency above 0.0001, which together covered 99% to 99.2% of the repertoires. The TCS score was defined as F50 (clonal expansion) divided by E x V (chaos), with BLOSUM62-based TCRdist calculated between CDR3 peptides within each V-J. Welch's t-statistics and random forest reduced around 510 V-J features to about 13, which were used in a naive Bayes classifier (R e1071). TCRdb applied fastp at Q25 and MiXCR to the public reads, then kept only in-frame beta chains. Rows matching on CDR3 protein sequence are summarized as one entry with the most common DNA and genes. The V and J calls were determined by TCRdb, not by the authors. The sample has fewer than 350,000 distinct CDR3 sequences on record, about an eighth of them singletons. About 8% of the sample belongs to the ten largest clones.

Comment on this clonotype: Its target antigen remains unknown. Base qualities were left out, and no much larger clone turns up one base away.

Study-level results and caveats: Blood samples also contained most of the expanded thyroid clonotypes (frequency above 0.001), which suggests that blood repertoires may reflect thyroid immune responses. In validation, the model predicted progression to ophthalmopathy with around 71% sensitivity and about 73% specificity, a median of about 6 months before onset. Sample size was not statistically predetermined, and blinding of investigators to group allocation was not performed. In cross-validation, a model built on a 13 V-J signature told ophthalmopathy apart from stable hyperthyroidism with 87.88% sensitivity and about 81% specificity, and in testing the same model reached 80%/75%.

From cysteine to phenylalanine, the CDR3 is 15 amino acids long. The read is trimmed to its CDR3 DNA, 45 bases read in frame from base 1. V and J are truncated by 6 bases and 3 bases respectively, leaving an intervening sequence of 17 bases. The germline V gene (reference sequence) provides CDR1 DFQATT and CDR2 SNEGSKA. Hyperthyroidism patients were newly diagnosed, had a disease duration of under 2 months, and were aged 18 to 65 years. Patients with uncontrolled infections, other autoimmune diseases, pregnancy or lactation were excluded. Clinical symptoms, serum thyroxine and TRAb, thyroid ultrasound, and orbital computed tomography formed the basis for the diagnoses. Blood from progressor patients was drawn when they were first diagnosed with hyperthyroidism, before any ophthalmopathy symptoms appeared. Ficoll-Paque density gradient centrifugation was used to isolate PBMCs from around 9.1 ml of fresh peripheral blood. Progressor patients were first diagnosed with Graves' hyperthyroidism and then developed ophthalmopathy during follow-up. Total RNA was extracted using Trizol reagent, and RNA quality was assessed on an Agilent 2100 Bioanalyzer.

The sequence came from a woman in her 30s with Graves' hyperthyroidism that later progressed to Graves' ophthalmopathy. The V and J genes are TRBV20-1 and TRBJ1-4; D gene: possibly TRBD1, on 5 matching bases. Sequencing used blood. The nucleotide sequence reads as follows: TGCAGTGCGCCGAGAAGGGACGCTTCTAATGAAAAACTGTTTTTT. This translates into CSAPRRDASNEKLFF.